This is a list of T cell receptor beta chains from one sample in a study of cytomegalovirus exposure and HLA in healthy donors. Clones were sequenced by immunoSEQ multiplex PCR, and TCRdb holds only the in-frame ones, with some missing. Among 150,000 or so clones listed, under 75% were seen once. The sample comprised PBMCs. These receptors all stem from a man aged 40-49 years in good health and CMV-seropositive. The CDR3 runs from the conserved cysteine through the conserved F or W. The order of the fields is J gene, V gene, clone size, D gene, CDR3 DNA, CDR3 protein. The D gene is left open where the match is weak. The size entry is marked missing in some rows and otherwise reads once, few, many or a size class.

J gene: TRBJ1-3; V gene: TRBV11-2; clone size: once; D gene: NA; CDR3 DNA: TGTGCCAGCAGCTTCGGACAGACTGGAAACACCATATATTTT; CDR3 protein: CASSFGQTGNTIYF
J gene: TRBJ2-7; V gene: TRBV7-9; clone size: NA; D gene: TRBD1; CDR3 DNA: TGTGCCAGCAGCGCCCCGGGACAGGGGGACGAGCAGTACTTC; CDR3 protein: CASSAPGQGDEQYF
J gene: TRBJ1-6; V gene: TRBV18; clone size: NA; D gene: TRBD1; CDR3 DNA: TGTGCCAGTCACGAAGACAGGGTTGGGAATTCACCCCTCCACTTT; CDR3 protein: CASHEDRVGNSPLHF
J gene: TRBJ1-1; V gene: TRBV27; clone size: NA; D gene: NA; CDR3 DNA: TGTGCCAGCAGTTTATATACCCAGGTCGGTGAAGCTTTCTTT; CDR3 protein: CASSLYTQVGEAFF
J gene: TRBJ1-3; V gene: TRBV11-2; clone size: NA; D gene: TRBD1; CDR3 DNA: TGTGCCAGCAGCTTCACAGGGGGACGGCCTCTGCGTGGAAACACCATATATTTT; CDR3 protein: CASSFTGGRPLRGNTIYF
J gene: TRBJ1-1; V gene: TRBV27; clone size: NA; D gene: TRBD1; CDR3 DNA: TGTGCCATCCAACGACAGGGACCTCAGGGAACTGAAGCTTTCTTT; CDR3 protein: CAIQRQGPQGTEAFF
J gene: TRBJ2-7; V gene: TRBV5-5; clone size: NA; D gene: NA; CDR3 DNA: TGTGCCAGCAGCAGGACAGTACCTTCCTACGAGCAGTACTTC; CDR3 protein: CASSRTVPSYEQYF
J gene: TRBJ1-1; V gene: TRBV7-3; clone size: NA; D gene: NA; CDR3 DNA: TGTGCCAGCAGCTACAGTTGGGACACTGAAGCTTTCTTT; CDR3 protein: CASSYSWDTEAFF
J gene: TRBJ2-6; V gene: TRBV10-2; clone size: NA; D gene: NA; CDR3 DNA: TGCGCCAGCAGTCGGTCGGCTGGGGCCAACGTCCTGACTTTC; CDR3 protein: CASSRSAGANVLTF
J gene: TRBJ2-7; V gene: TRBV10-1; clone size: NA; D gene: NA; CDR3 DNA: TGCGCCAGCAGAGGGAGTTACGAGCAGTACTTC; CDR3 protein: CASRGSYEQYF
J gene: TRBJ1-6; V gene: TRBV4-2; clone size: few; D gene: NA; CDR3 DNA: TGTGCCAGCAGCCAAGAGTCCCCACGCGATTCACCCCTCCACTTT; CDR3 protein: CASSQESPRDSPLHF
J gene: TRBJ1-3; V gene: TRBV7-8; clone size: NA; D gene: TRBD1; CDR3 DNA: TGTGCCAGCAGCTTCGTGGCTGGACAGGGGGGAACCATATATTTT; CDR3 protein: CASSFVAGQGGTIYF
J gene: TRBJ1-4; V gene: TRBV6-5; clone size: NA; D gene: NA; CDR3 DNA: TGTGCCAGCAGTTACTCGTCAGGGTATAATGAAAAACTGTTTTTT; CDR3 protein: CASSYSSGYNEKLFF
J gene: TRBJ2-1; V gene: TRBV5-1; clone size: NA; D gene: TRBD1; CDR3 DNA: TGCGCCAGCAGCCTTGACAGGGGGGTGTTCTTC; CDR3 protein: CASSLDRGVFF
J gene: TRBJ1-4; V gene: TRBV7-2; clone size: NA; D gene: TRBD1; CDR3 DNA: TGTGCCAGCAGCTCCGGGACAGGGGATGAAAAACTGTTTTTT; CDR3 protein: CASSSGTGDEKLFF
J gene: TRBJ1-3; V gene: TRBV11-2; clone size: NA; D gene: NA; CDR3 DNA: TGTGCCAGCAGCCAGGACAGCGCCTCTGGAAACACCATATATTTT; CDR3 protein: CASSQDSASGNTIYF